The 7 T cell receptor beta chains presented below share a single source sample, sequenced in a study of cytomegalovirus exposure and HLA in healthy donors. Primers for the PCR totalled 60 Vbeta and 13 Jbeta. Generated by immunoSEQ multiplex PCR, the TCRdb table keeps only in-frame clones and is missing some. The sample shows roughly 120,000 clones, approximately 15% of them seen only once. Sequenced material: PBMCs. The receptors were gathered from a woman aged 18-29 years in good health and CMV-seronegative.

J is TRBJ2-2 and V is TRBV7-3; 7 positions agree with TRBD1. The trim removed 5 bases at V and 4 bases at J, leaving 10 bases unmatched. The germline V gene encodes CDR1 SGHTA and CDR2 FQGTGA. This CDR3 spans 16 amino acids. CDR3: CASSRGLAGTTGELFF. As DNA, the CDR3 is TGTGCCAGCAGCAGGGGGCTAGCCGGAACCACCGGGGAGCTGTTTTTT.

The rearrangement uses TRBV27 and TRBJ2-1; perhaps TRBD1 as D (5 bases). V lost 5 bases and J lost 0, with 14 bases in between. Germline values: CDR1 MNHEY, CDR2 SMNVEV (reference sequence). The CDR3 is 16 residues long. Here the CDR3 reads CASSPGDSISYNEQFF. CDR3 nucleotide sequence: TGTGCCAGCAGTCCCGGCGACAGTATCTCCTACAATGAGCAGTTCTTC.

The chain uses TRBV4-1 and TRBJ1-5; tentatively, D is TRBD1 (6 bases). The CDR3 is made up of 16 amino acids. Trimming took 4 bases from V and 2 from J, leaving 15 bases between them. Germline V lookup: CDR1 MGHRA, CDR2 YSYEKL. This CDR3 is CASSPATGSGNQPQHF. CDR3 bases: TGCGCCAGCAGCCCCGCAACAGGGTCGGGCAATCAGCCCCAGCATTTT.

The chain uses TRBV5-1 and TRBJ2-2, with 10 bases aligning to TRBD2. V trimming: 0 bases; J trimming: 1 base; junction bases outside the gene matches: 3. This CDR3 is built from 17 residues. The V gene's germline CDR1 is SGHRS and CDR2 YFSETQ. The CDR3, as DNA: TGCGCCAGCAGCTTGGGGCTAGCGGGAGTGAACACCGGGGAGCTGTTTTTT. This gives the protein CASSLGLAGVNTGELFF.

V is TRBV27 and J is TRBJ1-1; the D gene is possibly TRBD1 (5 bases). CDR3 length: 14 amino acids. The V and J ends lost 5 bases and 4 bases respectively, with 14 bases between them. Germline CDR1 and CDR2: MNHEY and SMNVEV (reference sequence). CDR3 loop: CASSPVGHTTEAFF. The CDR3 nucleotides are TGTGCCAGCAGTCCAGTCGGACACACCACTGAAGCTTTCTTT.

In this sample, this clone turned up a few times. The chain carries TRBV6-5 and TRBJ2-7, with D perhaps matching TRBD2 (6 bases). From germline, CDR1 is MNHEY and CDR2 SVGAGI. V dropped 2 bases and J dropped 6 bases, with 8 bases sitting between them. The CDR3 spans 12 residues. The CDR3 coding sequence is TGTGCCAGCAGTTACGGAGGGACCGAGCAGTACTTC. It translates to CASSYGGTEQYF.

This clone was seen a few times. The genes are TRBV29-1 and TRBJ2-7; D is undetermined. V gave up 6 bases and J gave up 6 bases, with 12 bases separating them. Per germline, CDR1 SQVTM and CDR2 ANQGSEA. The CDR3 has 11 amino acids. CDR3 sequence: CSVPPVGEQYF. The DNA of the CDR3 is TGCAGCGTGCCCCCGGTTGGCGAGCAGTACTTC.